A single sample is the source of the 25 T cell receptor beta chains below, sequenced in a study of blood T cell repertoires in COVID-19. TCRdb keeps only in-frame clones here, not all; method: immunoSEQ multiplex PCR. The sample includes 150,000 or so clones, roughly 82% of them seen just once. Input material: PBMCs or T cells enriched from blood (not recorded which). These receptors were taken from a man aged 50 to 60 who had recovered from COVID-19.

This clone was detected only once. The V gene is TRBV28, the J gene TRBJ2-3; 7 nucleotides agree with TRBD2. Germline CDR1 is MDHEN and CDR2 is SYDVKM. Unmatched junction bases numbered 5, after V lost 2 bases and J lost 3 bases. This CDR3 spans 15 amino acids. The CDR3 coding sequence is TGTGCCAGCAGTTTAGCGGGGGTGTATACAGATACGCAGTATTTT. Encoded protein: CASSLAGVYTDTQYF.

The chain recombines TRBV29-1 with TRBJ2-7; the D gene is possibly TRBD1 (7 bases). Trimming removed 4 bases from V and 2 bases from J, with 15 bases in between. CDR3 length equals 14 residues. CDR1 and CDR2 (germline): SQVTM, ANQGSEA. CDR3 sequence reads: CSVGRPGGTYEQYF. The CDR3 region has the DNA TGCAGCGTTGGCCGGCCAGGGGGGACCTACGAGCAGTACTTC.

The chain joins TRBV18 to TRBJ2-5, with unresolved D. In germline, CDR1 is KGHSH, CDR2 LQKENI. The V and J ends lost 0 bases and 4 bases respectively, with 9 bases between them. The CDR3 totals 14 residues. DNA of the CDR3: TGTGCCAGCTCACCACCCATGGTGCGAGAGACCCAGTACTTC. Translating gives CASSPPMVRETQYF.

J is TRBJ1-1 and V is TRBV7-3; D gene unclear. Trimming removed 2 bases from V and 4 bases from J, with 8 bases in between. The germline gives CDR1 SGHTA, CDR2 FQGTGA. The CDR3 runs 13 residues. DNA of the CDR3: TGTGCCAGCAGCTTAGGGCAGGTCACTGAAGCTTTCTTT. This codes for CASSLGQVTEAFF. The variable domain in full, completed from reference TRBV7-3 and TRBJ1-1, reads GAGVSQTPSNKVTEKGKYVELRCDPISGHTALYWYRQSLGQGPEFLIYFQGTGAADDSGLPNDRFFAVRPEGSVSTLKIQRTERGDSAVYLCASSLGQVTEAFFGQGTRLTVV.

This clone was seen more than once but under ten times. This chain joins TRBV15 and TRBJ1-4; TRBD1 might be the D (5 bases). The V gene's germline CDR1 is LNHNV and CDR2 YYDKDF (reference sequence). V shed 8 bases and J shed 7 bases, with 23 bases lying between them. The CDR3 contains 16 residues. The CDR3 loop reads CATSPLMGGGFEKLFF. The CDR3 nucleotides read TGTGCCACCTCCCCCTTGATGGGGGGAGGATTTGAAAAACTGTTTTTT.

This chain uses TRBV29-1 with TRBJ1-1; possibly TRBD1 for D (5 bases). V shed 7 bases and J shed 2 bases, with 14 bases lying between them. The germline V gene has CDR1 SQVTM and CDR2 ANQGSEA. The CDR3 contains 13 residues. The CDR3 DNA reads as TGCAGCGGAAGGGGTGTCGGAAACACTGAAGCTTTCTTT. This sequence encodes CSGRGVGNTEAFF.

This chain connects TRBV7-2 to TRBJ2-3; 8 positions agree with TRBD1. The CDR3 consists of 17 residues. V trimming: 4 bases; J trimming: 7 bases; junction bases outside the gene matches: 16. Germline-derived CDR1 and CDR2 are SGHTA and FQGNSA. The CDR3 sequence: CASSSRPGTGFQNTQYF. The DNA of the CDR3 is TGTGCCAGCAGCTCACGACCCGGGACAGGCTTCCAAAATACGCAGTATTTT. Based on the CDR3 plus reference TRBV7-2 and TRBJ2-3, the full variable domain is GAGVSQSPSNKVTEKGKDVELRCDPISGHTALYWYRQSLGQGLEFLIYFQGNSAPDKSGLPSDRFSAERTGGSVSTLTIQRTQQEDSAVYLCASSSRPGTGFQNTQYFGPGTRLTVL.

This clone was counted between two and nine times. The chain has TRBV11-2 and TRBJ1-4; 7 positions match TRBD1. The CDR3 sequence is 12 residues long. The V and J ends lost 6 bases and 13 bases, in that order; junction bases with no gene match: 8. The germline gives CDR1 SGHAT, CDR2 FQNNGV. The DNA of the CDR3 is TGTGCCAGCAGTCAACAGGGGATGGGACTGTTTTTT. This codes for CASSQQGMGLFF.

The gene calls are TRBV6-4 and TRBJ2-7; tentative D call: TRBD2 (6 bases). Germline loops: CDR1 MRHNA, CDR2 SNTAGT. V lost 6 bases to trimming and J lost 2 bases, with 17 bases between them. CDR3 length: 15 amino acids. The CDR3 here is CASSLEAGSPYEQYF. The CDR3 region has the DNA TGTGCCAGCAGCCTGGAGGCGGGGTCGCCCTACGAGCAGTACTTC.

The V and J genes are TRBV10-3 and TRBJ2-5, with 8 nucleotides matching TRBD1. The CDR3 covers 16 residues. With 2 bases clipped from V and 2 bases from J, the junction kept 7 bases outside the gene matches. Germline loops: CDR1 ENHRY, CDR2 SYGVKD. The CDR3 region is CAISEPTGQEQETQYF. In DNA, the CDR3 is TGTGCCATCAGTGAGCCTACGGGACAGGAGCAAGAGACCCAGTACTTC.

The chain links TRBV6-5 to TRBJ1-4; D gene unclear. The V end was cut by 5 bases, the J end by 10 bases, with 20 bases between. Germline CDR1 and CDR2: MNHEY and SVGAGI. This CDR3 region has 15 residues. DNA of the CDR3: TGTGCCAGCAGTCAAACACGTCCTCGAGGCGGAAAACTGTTTTTT. Translation: CASSQTRPRGGKLFF.

V usage is TRBV7-8 and J usage is TRBJ1-1; D perhaps matches TRBD1 (6 bases). V lost 4 bases and J 4 bases, leaving 10 bases between the germline ends. The V gene's germline CDR1 is SGHVS and CDR2 FQNEAQ. This CDR3 region has 13 residues. The CDR3 DNA reads TGTGCCAGCAGCTCCACAGGGCCCACTGAAGCTTTCTTT. As protein: CASSSTGPTEAFF.

J is TRBJ1-6 and V is TRBV5-4; 9 nucleotides line up with TRBD1. The CDR3 spans 15 residues. The V and J ends lost 1 base and 7 bases, in that order; junction bases with no gene match: 3. Germline lookup yields CDR1 SGHNT and CDR2 YYREEE (reference sequence). CDR3 nucleotide sequence: TGTGCCAGCAGCTTGTGGACAGGGGTGAATTCACCCCTCCACTTT. Its translation is CASSLWTGVNSPLHF.

DNA of the CDR3: TGCGCCAGCAGCTTGGTCCCGGACAGGCTGAACACTGAAGCTTTCTTT. Its translation is CASSLVPDRLNTEAFF. The gene calls are TRBV5-1 and TRBJ1-1; 7 bases are a match to TRBD1. From germline, CDR1 is SGHRS and CDR2 YFSETQ. The CDR3 has 16 amino acids. V lost 0 bases and J lost 0; bases outside the gene matches: 5.

V usage is TRBV5-5 and J usage is TRBJ2-1, with no clear D. The CDR3 extends over 13 amino acids. CDR1 SGHKS and CDR2 YYEKEE come from the germline V gene (reference sequence). Trimming removed 0 bases at V and 6 bases at J, with 7 bases between. CDR3 protein: CASSLGQINEQFF. The CDR3 nucleotides read TGTGCCAGCAGCTTGGGTCAGATCAATGAGCAGTTCTTC.

The chain combines TRBV6-4 with TRBJ1-5, with TRBD1 as a possible D gene (5 bases). CDR1 is MRHNA, CDR2 SNTAGT, per germline. The CDR3 has 15 amino acids. Between the trimmed V and J ends, which lost 4 bases and 3 bases, there was a span of 13 bases. Here the CDR3 reads CASSVYAGNNQPQHF. CDR3 bases: TGTGCCAGCAGTGTGTACGCAGGGAACAATCAGCCCCAGCATTTT.

The chain combines TRBV3-1 (or the pseudogene TRBV3-2) with TRBJ1-1; the D gene is possibly TRBD1 (6 bases). The CDR3 is 18 residues long. Per germline, CDR1 LGHDT and CDR2 YNNKEL (reference sequence). V was trimmed by 1 base and J by 0 bases, leaving 18 bases between them. In nucleotides, the CDR3 is TGTGCCAGCAGCCAAGCGACCGAGATGGACAGATTGAACACTGAAGCTTTCTTT. Translated, it gives CASSQATEMDRLNTEAFF.

This clone showed up just once. DNA of the CDR3: TGTGCCAGCAGCCCGGGACACCCGAACACTGAAGCTTTCTTT. Its translation: CASSPGHPNTEAFF. The rearrangement links TRBV7-9 to TRBJ1-1; possibly TRBD1 for D (6 bases). This CDR3 contains 14 residues. Trimming shortened V by 5 bases and J by 1 base, and 11 bases separated the two germline ends. CDR1 and CDR2 from the germline V gene are SEHNR and FQNEAQ (reference sequence).

The rearrangement joins TRBV6-2 or TRBV6-3 to TRBJ2-5, with 8 positions matching TRBD2. Trimming removed 4 bases from V and 1 base from J; junction bases left unmatched: 5. There are 15 residues in the CDR3. CDR1 and CDR2 from the germline V gene are MNHEY and SVGEGT. CDR3 sequence (DNA): TGTGCCAGCAGTTTGGCAAGCGGGGGCCAAGAGACCCAGTACTTC. The encoded protein is CASSLASGGQETQYF.

CDR3 coding DNA: TGTGCCAGCAGCTTGGGACAGGGAAAATTGTACGAGCAGTACTTC. Protein sequence: CASSLGQGKLYEQYF. The rearrangement joins TRBV11-1 to TRBJ2-7, with 9 positions matching TRBD1. This CDR3 is built from 15 residues. Germline lookup yields CDR1 SGHAT and CDR2 FQDESV (reference sequence). Trimming removed 3 bases from V and 4 bases from J; junction bases left unmatched: 7.

The chain recombines TRBV2 with TRBJ1-6; no definite D call. Trimming cost V 5 bases and J 14 bases, with 10 bases left between them. Looked up from germline, CDR1 is SNHLY and CDR2 is FYNNEI. The CDR3 is 11 amino acids. CDR3 protein: CASSITLALHF. Written as DNA, the CDR3 is TGTGCCAGCAGTATCACTCTCGCCCTCCACTTT.

The chain carries TRBV18 and TRBJ2-5, with 12 bases aligning to TRBD2. V lost 2 bases to trimming and J lost 4 bases; unmatched junction nucleotides: 14. Germline V CDR1 and CDR2: KGHSH, LQKENI. This CDR3 is 19 amino acids long. CDR3 sequence reads: CASSPTYGGLAGTGETQYF. The CDR3 region has the DNA TGTGCCAGCTCACCAACATATGGAGGACTAGCGGGGACAGGAGAGACCCAGTACTTC.

The J gene is TRBJ2-7, the V gene TRBV4-1; TRBD1 aligns across 7 bases. Germline CDR1 and CDR2: MGHRA and YSYEKL. There are 16 residues in the CDR3. V trimming: 1 base; J trimming: 4 bases; junction bases outside the gene matches: 10. CDR3 loop: CASSQGDETGLYEQYF. CDR3 bases: TGCGCCAGCAGCCAAGGGGACGAGACAGGGTTGTACGAGCAGTACTTC.

The gene calls are TRBV30 and TRBJ2-7; tentatively, D is TRBD2 (5 bases). This CDR3 region has 11 residues. Per the germline V gene, CDR1 is GTSNPN and CDR2 is SVGIG (reference sequence). V gave up 4 bases and J gave up 7 bases, with 11 bases separating them. CDR3 amino acids: CAWIRGMEQYF. In DNA, the CDR3 is TGTGCCTGGATACGGGGAATGGAGCAGTACTTC.

The chain joins TRBV5-1 to TRBJ2-5; 7 bases map to TRBD1. Losses at the gene ends were 4 bases for V and 1 base for J; bases not matched to a gene: 4. Germline CDR1 and CDR2: SGHRS and YFSETQ. The CDR3 sequence is 14 residues long. This CDR3 is CASSRGQSQETQYF. Written as DNA, the CDR3 is TGCGCCAGCAGCCGGGGACAGTCCCAAGAGACCCAGTACTTC.